This TCR beta chain was found in a study of blood T cell repertoires in COVID-19. Study summary: COVID-19 samples from acute and convalescent phases originated in the United States, Italy and Spain. Sources were T cells, B-cell-depleted T cells, or PBMCs; the material itself was cDNA or gDNA.

Authors' data handling: The authors estimated nucleated cell counts from reference gene primer amplification. Here immunoSEQ multiplex PCR was the method, and the copy in TCRdb shows in-frame clones only, minus some. Clonal size and the V and J genes are those of that table, whereas D and trimming came from the DNA. This sample has roughly 120,000 clones, with around 85% found just once. V trimming: 4 bases; J trimming: 6 bases; junction bases outside the gene matches: 5. Germline V CDR1 and CDR2: MNHEY, SVGAGI. The CDR3 runs to 14 residues. This rearrangement joins TRBV6-5 to TRBJ2-3, with TRBD2 matching over 9 bases. The receptor was derived from a human donor in a cohort sampled during active COVID-19. Sequencing was performed on peripheral blood. The CDR3 bases are TGTGCCAGCAGTTCCCTTGGACTAGCGGATACGCAGTATTTT. Translation gives CASSSLGLADTQYF.